This T cell receptor beta chain stems from a study of cytomegalovirus exposure and HLA in healthy donors. In the PCR, 60 Vbeta and 13 Jbeta primers were used. TCRdb's copy holds only in-frame clones and misses some; the assay was immunoSEQ multiplex PCR. The sample has 160,000 or so clones; over 70% are singletons. This TCR was recovered from a man aged 50-60 years in good health and CMV-seropositive. Sequencing was carried out using PBMCs.

Written as DNA, the CDR3 is TGTGCCAGCAGCTTAGGGACTAGCGGGAGGGCAGATACGCAGTATTTT. It yields the protein CASSLGTSGRADTQYF. This chain connects TRBV7-2 to TRBJ2-3; 15 bases are shared with TRBD2. Germline V gene lookup returns CDR1 SGHTA and CDR2 FQGNSA. The CDR3 runs 16 residues. Unmatched junction bases numbered 0, after V lost 1 base and J lost 4 bases. The full variable domain, completed using reference TRBV7-2 and TRBJ2-3, is GAGVSQSPSNKVTEKGKDVELRCDPISGHTALYWYRQSLGQGLEFLIYFQGNSAPDKSGLPSDRFSAERTGGSVSTLTIQRTQQEDSAVYLCASSLGTSGRADTQYFGPGTRLTVL.